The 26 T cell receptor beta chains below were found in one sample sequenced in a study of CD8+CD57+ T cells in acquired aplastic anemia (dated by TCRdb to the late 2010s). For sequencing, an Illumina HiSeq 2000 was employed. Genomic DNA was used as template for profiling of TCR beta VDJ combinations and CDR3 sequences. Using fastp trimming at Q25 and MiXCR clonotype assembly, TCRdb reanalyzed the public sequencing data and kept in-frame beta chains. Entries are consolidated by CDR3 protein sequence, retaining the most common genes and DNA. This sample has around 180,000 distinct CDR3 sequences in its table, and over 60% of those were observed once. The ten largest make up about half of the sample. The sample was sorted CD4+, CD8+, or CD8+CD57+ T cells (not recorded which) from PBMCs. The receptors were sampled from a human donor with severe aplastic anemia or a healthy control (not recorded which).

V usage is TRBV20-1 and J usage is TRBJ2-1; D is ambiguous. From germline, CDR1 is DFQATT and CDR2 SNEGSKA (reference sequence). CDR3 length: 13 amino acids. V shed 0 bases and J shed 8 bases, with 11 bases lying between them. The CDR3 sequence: CSARDPNADEQFF. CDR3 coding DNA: TGCAGTGCTAGAGATCCGAATGCCGATGAGCAGTTCTTC.

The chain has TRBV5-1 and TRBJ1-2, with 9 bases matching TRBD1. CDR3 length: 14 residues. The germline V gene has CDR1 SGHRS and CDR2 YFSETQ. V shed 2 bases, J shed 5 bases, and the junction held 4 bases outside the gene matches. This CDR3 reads CASSFDRGEYGYTF. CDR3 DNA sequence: TGCGCCAGCAGCTTCGACAGGGGGGAATATGGCTACACCTTC.

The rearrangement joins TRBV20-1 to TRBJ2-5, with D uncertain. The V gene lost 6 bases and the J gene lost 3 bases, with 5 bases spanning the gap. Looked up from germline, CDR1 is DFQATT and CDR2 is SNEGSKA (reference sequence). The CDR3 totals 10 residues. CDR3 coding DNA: TGCAGTGCAATGAAAGAGACCCAGTACTTC. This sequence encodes CSAMKETQYF.

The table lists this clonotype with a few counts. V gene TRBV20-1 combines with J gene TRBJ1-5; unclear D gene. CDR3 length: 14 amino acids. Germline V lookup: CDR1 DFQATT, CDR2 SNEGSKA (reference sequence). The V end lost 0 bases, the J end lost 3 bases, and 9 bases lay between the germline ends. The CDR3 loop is CSARDPASNQPQHF. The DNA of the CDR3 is TGCAGTGCTAGAGATCCGGCATCCAATCAGCCCCAGCATTTT.

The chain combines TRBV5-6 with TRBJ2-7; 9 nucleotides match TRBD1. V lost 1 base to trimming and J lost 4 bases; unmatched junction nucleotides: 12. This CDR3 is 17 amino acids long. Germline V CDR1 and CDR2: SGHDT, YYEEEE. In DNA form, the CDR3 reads TGTGCCAGCAGCTTGACGGGACAGGGAGCAAAGTCTTACGAGCAGTACTTC. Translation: CASSLTGQGAKSYEQYF.

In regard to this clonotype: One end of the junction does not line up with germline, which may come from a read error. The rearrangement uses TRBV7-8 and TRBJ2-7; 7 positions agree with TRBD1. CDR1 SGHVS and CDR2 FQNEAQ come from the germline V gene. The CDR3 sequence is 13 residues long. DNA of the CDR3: TGTGCCAGCAGCTTGGGACAGAACTACGAGCAGGACTTC. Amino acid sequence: CASSLGQNYEQDF.

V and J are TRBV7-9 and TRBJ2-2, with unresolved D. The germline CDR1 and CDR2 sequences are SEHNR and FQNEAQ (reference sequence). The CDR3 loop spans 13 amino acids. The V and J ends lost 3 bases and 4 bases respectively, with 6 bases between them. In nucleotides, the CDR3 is TGTGCCAGCAGCTTTCTCTTCACCGGGGAGCTGTTTTTT. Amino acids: CASSFLFTGELFF. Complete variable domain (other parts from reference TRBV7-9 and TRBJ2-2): DTGVSQNPRHKITKRGQNVTFRCDPISEHNRLYWYRQTLGQGPEFLTYFQNEAQLEKSRLLSDRFSAERPKGSFSTLEIQRTEQGDSAMYLCASSFLFTGELFFGEGSRLTVL.

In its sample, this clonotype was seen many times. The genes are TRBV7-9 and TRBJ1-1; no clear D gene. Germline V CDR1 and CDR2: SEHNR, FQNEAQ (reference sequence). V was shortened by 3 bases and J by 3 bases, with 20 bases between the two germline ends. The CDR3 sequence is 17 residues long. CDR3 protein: CASSFSFRRTTDTEAFF. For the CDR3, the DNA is TGTGCCAGCAGCTTTAGCTTTCGACGGACGACGGACACTGAAGCTTTCTTT. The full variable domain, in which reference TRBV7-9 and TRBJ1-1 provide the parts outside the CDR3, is DTGVSQNPRHKITKRGQNVTFRCDPISEHNRLYWYRQTLGQGPEFLTYFQNEAQLEKSRLLSDRFSAERPKGSFSTLEIQRTEQGDSAMYLCASSFSFRRTTDTEAFFGQGTRLTVV.

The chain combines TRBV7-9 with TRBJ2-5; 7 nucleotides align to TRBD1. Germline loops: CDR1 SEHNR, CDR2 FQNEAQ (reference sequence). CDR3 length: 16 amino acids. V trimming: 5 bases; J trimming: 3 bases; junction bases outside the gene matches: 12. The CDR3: CASSPAWGQFKETQYF. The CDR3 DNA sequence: TGTGCCAGCAGCCCTGCGTGGGGACAGTTTAAAGAGACCCAGTACTTC.

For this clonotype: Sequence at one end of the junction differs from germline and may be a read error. CDR3: CASSHRDKASPPHF. Here the CDR3 DNA reads TGTGCCAGCAGTCACCGGGACAAGGCTTCACCCCCCCACTTT. V and J are TRBV7-2 and TRBJ1-6; possibly TRBD1 for D (6 bases). Germline V lookup: CDR1 SGHTA, CDR2 FQGNSA. The CDR3 runs to 14 residues. Filled out from reference TRBV7-2 and TRBJ1-6, the complete variable domain reads GAGVSQSPSNKVTEKGKDVELRCDPISGHTALYWYRQSLGQGLEFLIYFQGNSAPDKSGLPSDRFSAERTGGSVSTLTIQRTQQEDSAVYLCASSHRDKASPPHFGNGTRLTVT.

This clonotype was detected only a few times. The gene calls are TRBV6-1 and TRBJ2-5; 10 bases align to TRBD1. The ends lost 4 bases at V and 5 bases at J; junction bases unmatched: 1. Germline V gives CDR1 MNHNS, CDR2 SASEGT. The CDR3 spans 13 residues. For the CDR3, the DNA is TGTGCCAGCAGTGGGGGACAGGGGGAGACCCAGTACTTC. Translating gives CASSGGQGETQYF.

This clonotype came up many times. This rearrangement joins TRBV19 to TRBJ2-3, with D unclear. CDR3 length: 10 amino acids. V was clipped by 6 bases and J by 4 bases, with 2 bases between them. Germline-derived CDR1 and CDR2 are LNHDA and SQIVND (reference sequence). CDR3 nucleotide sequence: TGTGCCAGTAGGGCAGATACGCAGTATTTT. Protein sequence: CASRADTQYF.

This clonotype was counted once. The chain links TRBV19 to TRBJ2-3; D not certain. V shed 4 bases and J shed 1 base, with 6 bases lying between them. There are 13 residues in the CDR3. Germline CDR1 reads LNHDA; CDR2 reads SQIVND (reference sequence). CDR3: CASSTGRTDTQYF. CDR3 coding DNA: TGTGCCAGTAGTACCGGGCGCACAGATACGCAGTATTTT.

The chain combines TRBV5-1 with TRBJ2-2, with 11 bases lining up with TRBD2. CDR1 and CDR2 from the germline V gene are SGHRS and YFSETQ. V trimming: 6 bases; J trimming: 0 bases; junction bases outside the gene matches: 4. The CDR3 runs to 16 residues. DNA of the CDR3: TGCGCCAGCATCCCTAGCGGGGGGCCGAACACCGGGGAGCTGTTTTTT. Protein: CASIPSGGPNTGELFF.

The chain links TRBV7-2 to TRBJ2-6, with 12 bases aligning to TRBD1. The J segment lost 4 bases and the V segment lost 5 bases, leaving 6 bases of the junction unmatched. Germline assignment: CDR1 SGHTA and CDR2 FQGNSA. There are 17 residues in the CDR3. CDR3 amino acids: CASSTGDRGLGANVLTF. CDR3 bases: TGTGCCAGCAGCACGGGGGACAGGGGGCTCGGGGCCAACGTCCTGACTTTC.

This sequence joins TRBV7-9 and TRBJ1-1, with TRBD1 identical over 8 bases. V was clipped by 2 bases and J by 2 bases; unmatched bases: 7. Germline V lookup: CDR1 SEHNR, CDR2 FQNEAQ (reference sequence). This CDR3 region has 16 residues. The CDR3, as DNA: TGTGCCAGCAGCTTACCCCTACAGGGGGTCAACACTGAAGCTTTCTTT. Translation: CASSLPLQGVNTEAFF.

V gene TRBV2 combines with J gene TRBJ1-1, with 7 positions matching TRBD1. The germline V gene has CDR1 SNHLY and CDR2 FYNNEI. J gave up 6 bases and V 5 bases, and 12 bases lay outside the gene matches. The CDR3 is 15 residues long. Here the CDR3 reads CASSPTRSGGSEAFF. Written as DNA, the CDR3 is TGTGCCAGCAGTCCGACGAGATCAGGGGGATCTGAAGCTTTCTTT. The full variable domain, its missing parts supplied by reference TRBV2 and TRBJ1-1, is EPEVTQTPSHQVTQMGQEVILRCVPISNHLYFYWYRQILGQKVEFLVSFYNNEISEKSEIFDDQFSVERPDGSNFTLKIRSTKLEDSAMYFCASSPTRSGGSEAFFGQGTRLTVV.

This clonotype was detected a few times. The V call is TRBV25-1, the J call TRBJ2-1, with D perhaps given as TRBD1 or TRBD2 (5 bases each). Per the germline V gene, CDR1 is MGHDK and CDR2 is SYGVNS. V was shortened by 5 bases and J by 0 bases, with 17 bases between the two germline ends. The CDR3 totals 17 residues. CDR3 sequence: CASSFSGGLDSYNEQFF. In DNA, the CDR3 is TGTGCCAGCAGTTTTTCTGGGGGTCTCGACTCCTACAATGAGCAGTTCTTC.

CDR3 coding DNA: TGTGCCAGCAGCTACCCCGGGACTGGAGCCTACGAGCAGTACTTC. This sequence encodes CASSYPGTGAYEQYF. The chain carries TRBV7-9 and TRBJ2-7, with D possibly being TRBD2 (6 bases). Germline loops: CDR1 SEHNR, CDR2 FQNEAQ (reference sequence). CDR3 size: 15 residues. V lost 4 bases and J lost 2, with 15 bases in between.

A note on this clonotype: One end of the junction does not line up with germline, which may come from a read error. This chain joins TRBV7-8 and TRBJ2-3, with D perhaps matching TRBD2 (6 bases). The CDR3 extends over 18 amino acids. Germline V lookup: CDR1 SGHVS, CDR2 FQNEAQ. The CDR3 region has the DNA TGTGTCAGCAGCGTCAGGAGCCGTGGGGGACTGGGCACAGATACGCAGTATTTT. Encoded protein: CVSSVRSRGGLGTDTQYF.

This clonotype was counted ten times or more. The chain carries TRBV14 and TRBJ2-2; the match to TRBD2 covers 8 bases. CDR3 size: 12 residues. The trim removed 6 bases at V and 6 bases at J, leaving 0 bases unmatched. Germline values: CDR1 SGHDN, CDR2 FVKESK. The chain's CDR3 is CASRGLAGELFF. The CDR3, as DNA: TGTGCCAGCAGGGGACTAGCCGGGGAGCTGTTTTTT. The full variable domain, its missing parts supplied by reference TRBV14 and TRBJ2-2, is EAGVTQFPSHSVIEKGQTVTLRCDPISGHDNLYWYRRVMGKEIKFLLHFVKESKQDESGMPNNRFLAERTGGTYSTLKVQPAELEDSGVYFCASRGLAGELFFGEGSRLTVL.

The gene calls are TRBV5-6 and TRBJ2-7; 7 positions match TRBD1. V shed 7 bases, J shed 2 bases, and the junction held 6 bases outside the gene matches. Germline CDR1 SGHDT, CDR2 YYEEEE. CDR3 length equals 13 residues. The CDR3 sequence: CASGPGTAYEQYF. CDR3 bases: TGTGCCAGCGGCCCAGGGACAGCCTACGAGCAGTACTTC.

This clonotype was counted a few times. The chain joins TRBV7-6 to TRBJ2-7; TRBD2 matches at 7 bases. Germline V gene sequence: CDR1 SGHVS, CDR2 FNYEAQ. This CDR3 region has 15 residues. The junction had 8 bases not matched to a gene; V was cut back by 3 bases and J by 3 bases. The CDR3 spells CASSFTRDYIYEQYF. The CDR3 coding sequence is TGTGCCAGCAGCTTCACCCGGGACTACATCTACGAGCAGTACTTC. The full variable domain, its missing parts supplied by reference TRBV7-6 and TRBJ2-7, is GAGVSQSPRYKVTKRGQDVALRCDPISGHVSLYWYRQALGQGPEFLTYFNYEAQQDKSGLPNDRFSAERPEGSISTLTIQRTEQRDSAMYRCASSFTRDYIYEQYFGPGTRLTVT.

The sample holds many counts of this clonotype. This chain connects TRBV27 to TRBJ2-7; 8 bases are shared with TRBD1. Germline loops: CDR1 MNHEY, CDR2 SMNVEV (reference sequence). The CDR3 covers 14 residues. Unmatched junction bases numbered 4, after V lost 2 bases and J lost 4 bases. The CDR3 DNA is TGTGCCAGCAGTTTACCAGGACAGGGATACGAGCAGTACTTC. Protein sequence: CASSLPGQGYEQYF.

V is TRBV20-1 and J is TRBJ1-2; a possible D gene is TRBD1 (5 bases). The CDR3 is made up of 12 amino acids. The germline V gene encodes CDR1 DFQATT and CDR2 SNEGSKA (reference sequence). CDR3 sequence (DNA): TGCAGCTTCGCCGGGGGGAACTATGGCTACACCTTC. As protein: CSFAGGNYGYTF.

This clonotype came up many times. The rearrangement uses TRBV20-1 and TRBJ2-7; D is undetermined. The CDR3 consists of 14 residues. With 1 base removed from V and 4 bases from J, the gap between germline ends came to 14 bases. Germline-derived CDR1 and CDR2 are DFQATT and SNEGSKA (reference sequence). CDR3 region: CSARAPSSWYEQYF. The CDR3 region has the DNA TGCAGTGCTAGAGCTCCGTCATCGTGGTACGAGCAGTACTTC.